This record covers a single TCR beta chain. Germline V gene sequence: CDR1 SGHRS, CDR2 YFSETQ. The CDR3 extends over 13 amino acids. The trim removed 0 bases at V and 5 bases at J, leaving 2 bases unmatched. In the source study's methods: Nucleated cell number was recorded as an estimate derived from reference gene primer amplification. Sequenced by immunoSEQ multiplex PCR; TCRdb stores in-frame clones only, minus some. That table gives V, J and clone size, and the DNA gave D and trimming. The table has roughly 200,000 clones, roughly 73% seen once. These data are taken from a study of blood T cell repertoires in COVID-19. Study in general: The origin of the acute and convalescent COVID-19 samples was the United States, Italy and Spain.

The source of this sequence is an elderly woman with active or convalescent COVID-19. The chain carries TRBV5-1 and TRBJ2-7; TRBD1 matches 7 bases. The sequencing sample was made of peripheral blood. CDR3 nucleotide sequence: TGCGCCAGCAGCTTGGTACAGGGGAACGAGCAGTACTTC. Its protein is CASSLVQGNEQYF. The full variable domain, its missing parts supplied by reference TRBV5-1 and TRBJ2-7, is KAGVTQTPRYLIKTRGQQVTLSCSPISGHRSVSWYQQTPGQGLQFLFEYFSETQRNKGNFPGRFSGRQFSNSRSEMNVSTLELGDSALYLCASSLVQGNEQYFGPGTRLTVT.